The entry below gives a single T cell receptor beta chain sequence along with its context. This record comes from a study of blood T cells in healthy people across ages. A second about 7 to 12 cycle PCR used barcoded and J-beta primers. TCRdb re-called the 5' RACE reads through MiXCR, storing one row per CDR3 protein. The sample records roughly 800,000 distinct CDR3 sequences, nearly 60% being singletons. The receptor was isolated from a man aged 30 to 45 in good health. Input material: blood.

The CDR3: CATTRTPRAYEQYF. CDR3 sequence (DNA): TGTGCCACTACAAGGACGCCACGGGCATACGAGCAGTACTTC. The J gene is TRBJ2-5, the V gene TRBV24-1; D is uncertain. The J call may be incorrect, as the DNA end agrees better with TRBJ2-7. This CDR3 is 14 amino acids long. Per germline, CDR1 KGHDR and CDR2 SFDVKD.